This is a list of T cell receptor beta chains from one sample in a study of shared clonotypes between healthy human individuals. Using immunoSEQ multiplex PCR, the repertoire was profiled, and TCRdb retains in-frame clones only, with some absent. Of roughly 570,000 clones listed, 95% to 98% are singletons. Sequenced: naive CD8+ T cells sorted from blood. The receptors derive from a man younger than 45 in good health. Each CDR3 is given with its conserved first and last residue. A D gene is named only where the DNA matches it firmly.

J gene | V gene | D gene | CDR3 DNA | CDR3 protein
TRBJ1-2 | TRBV7-2 | . | TGTGCCAGCAGCTTTGGCCAGCTCTATGGCTACACCTTC | CASSFGQLYGYTF
TRBJ2-1 | TRBV2 | . | TGTGCCAGCAGTGCGACTAGGGATGAGCAGTTCTTC | CASSATRDEQFF
TRBJ2-1 | TRBV7-9 | TRBD2 | TGTGCCAGCAGCCCACCGGGACTAGCGGGAGCGGACGAGCAGTTCTTC | CASSPPGLAGADEQFF
TRBJ2-7 | TRBV7-9 | . | TGTGCCAGCAGCCATCCAGGGGCTCTGGCAACCTACGAGCAGTACTTC | CASSHPGALATYEQYF
TRBJ1-3 | TRBV5-5 | . | TGTGCCAGCAGCTTGGGCAGGGCCCCCGGAAACACCATATATTTT | CASSLGRAPGNTIYF
TRBJ2-1 | TRBV10-3 | TRBD2 | TGTGCCATCAGTGAGTCAATCGGGAGGAAGGGCGATGAGCAGTTCTTC | CAISESIGRKGDEQFF
TRBJ2-1 | TRBV27 | TRBD2 | TGTGCCAGCAGTATCCCCCTAGCGGGAGGTTACAATGAGCAGTTCTTC | CASSIPLAGGYNEQFF
TRBJ2-1 | TRBV11-2 | TRBD2 | TGTGCCAGCAGCTTAAGCCTAGCGGGAGCCAATGAGCAGTTCTTC | CASSLSLAGANEQFF
TRBJ1-4 | TRBV6-1 | . | TGTGCCAGCAGTGAATGGTTGAGTGATGAAAAACTGTTTTTT | CASSEWLSDEKLFF
TRBJ2-2 | TRBV7-9 | TRBD1 | TGTGCCAGCAGCCCCCGGACAGGGGCCGGGGAGCTGTTTTTT | CASSPRTGAGELFF
TRBJ1-2 | TRBV30 | . | TGTGCCTGGAGTGTTCCCTGGCAGGAAAAAAGGGAGTCTGGCTACACCTTC | CAWSVPWQEKRESGYTF